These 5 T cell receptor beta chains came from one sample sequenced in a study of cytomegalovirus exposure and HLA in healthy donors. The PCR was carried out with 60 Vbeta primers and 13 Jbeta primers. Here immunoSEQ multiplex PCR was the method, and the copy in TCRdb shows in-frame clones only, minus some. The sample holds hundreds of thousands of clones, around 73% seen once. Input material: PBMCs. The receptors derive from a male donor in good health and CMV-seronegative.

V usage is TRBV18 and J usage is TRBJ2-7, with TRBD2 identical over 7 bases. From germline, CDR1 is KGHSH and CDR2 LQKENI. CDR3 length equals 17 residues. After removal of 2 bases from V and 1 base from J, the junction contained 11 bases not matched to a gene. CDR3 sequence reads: CASSPRPPSGVSYEQYF. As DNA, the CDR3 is TGTGCCAGCTCACCAAGGCCCCCGAGCGGGGTTTCCTACGAGCAGTACTTC. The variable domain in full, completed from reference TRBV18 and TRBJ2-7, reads NAGVMQNPRHLVRRRGQEARLRCSPMKGHSHVYWYRQLPEEGLKFMVYLQKENIIDESGMPKERFSAEFPKEGPSILRIQQVVRGDSAAYFCASSPRPPSGVSYEQYFGPGTRLTVT.

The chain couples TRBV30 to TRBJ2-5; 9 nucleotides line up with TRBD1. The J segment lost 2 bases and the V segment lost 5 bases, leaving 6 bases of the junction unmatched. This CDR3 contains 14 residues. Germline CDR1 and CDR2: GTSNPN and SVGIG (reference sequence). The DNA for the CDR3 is TGTGCCTGGGGCAGGGGGACAGGGCAAGAGACCCAGTACTTC. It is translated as CAWGRGTGQETQYF.

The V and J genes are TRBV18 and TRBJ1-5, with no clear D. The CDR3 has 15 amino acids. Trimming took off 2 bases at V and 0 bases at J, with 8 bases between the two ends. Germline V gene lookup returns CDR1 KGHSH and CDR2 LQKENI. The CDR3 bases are TGTGCCAGCTCACCAGGCTTCAATAGCAATCAGCCCCAGCATTTT. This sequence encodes CASSPGFNSNQPQHF.

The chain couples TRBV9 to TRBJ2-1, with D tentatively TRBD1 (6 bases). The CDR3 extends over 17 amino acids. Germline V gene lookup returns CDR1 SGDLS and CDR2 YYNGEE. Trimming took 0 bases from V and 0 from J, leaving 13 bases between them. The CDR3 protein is CASSVAGQTFSYNEQFF. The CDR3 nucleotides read TGTGCCAGCAGCGTAGCCGGACAGACTTTCTCCTACAATGAGCAGTTCTTC.

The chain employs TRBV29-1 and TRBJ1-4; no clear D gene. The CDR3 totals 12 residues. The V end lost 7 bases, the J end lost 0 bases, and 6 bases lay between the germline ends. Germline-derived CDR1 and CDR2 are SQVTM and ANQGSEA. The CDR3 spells CSATATNEKLFF. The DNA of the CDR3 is TGCAGCGCAACAGCAACTAATGAAAAACTGTTTTTT.